Listed below are T cell receptor beta chains from one sample, sequenced in a study of technical replicates of blood from a handful of donors. Assay used: immunoSEQ multiplex PCR; TCRdb lists only in-frame clones, some missing. There are about 98,000 clones in the sample; 90% to 96% occur only once, and 0.2% to 0.25% lies in the top ten. Material: T cells isolated from PBMCs. The origin of the receptors is a human donor in good health. Both conserved end residues are part of each CDR3. The D gene is left open where the match is weak. The size of a clone is reported for some rows only, either as once, few or many, or as a class for expanded clones.

clone_size: .; d_call: .; j_call: TRBJ2-1; v_call: TRBV5-1; cdr3_nt: TGCGCCAGCAGCTTTGGGGGAGGGGGTTCGGGTGAGCAGTTCTTC; cdr3_aa: CASSFGGGGSGEQFF
clone_size: .; d_call: TRBD2; j_call: TRBJ2-3; v_call: TRBV5-4; cdr3_nt: TGTGCCAGCAGCGAAAAACTAGCGGCTAGCACAGATACGCAGTATTTT; cdr3_aa: CASSEKLAASTDTQYF
clone_size: .; d_call: .; j_call: TRBJ1-1; v_call: TRBV9; cdr3_nt: TGTGCCAGCAGCGTAGTAGGGGCAGGGAACACTGAAGCTTTCTTT; cdr3_aa: CASSVVGAGNTEAFF
clone_size: .; d_call: TRBD2; j_call: TRBJ2-3; v_call: TRBV6-6; cdr3_nt: TGTGCCAGCAGTTTACTAGCGGGAGGCCTTCTTGATACGCAGTATTTT; cdr3_aa: CASSLLAGGLLDTQYF
clone_size: once; d_call: .; j_call: TRBJ1-5; v_call: TRBV29-1; cdr3_nt: TGCAGCGTTAGGGGTTCCCATCACGGACAGCCCCAGCATTTT; cdr3_aa: CSVRGSHHGQPQHF
clone_size: .; d_call: .; j_call: TRBJ2-2; v_call: TRBV9; cdr3_nt: TGTGCCAGCAGCTCCCCCGGGACATACGGGGAGCTGTTTTTT; cdr3_aa: CASSSPGTYGELFF
clone_size: .; d_call: .; j_call: TRBJ1-1; v_call: TRBV6-5; cdr3_nt: TGTGCCAGCAGTTACGACAGCCTCACTGAAGCTTTCTTT; cdr3_aa: CASSYDSLTEAFF
clone_size: .; d_call: TRBD2; j_call: TRBJ2-5; v_call: TRBV9; cdr3_nt: TGTGCCAGCAGCGTAGGCTCGCGGGGGGGCTGGGAGACCCAGTACTTC; cdr3_aa: CASSVGSRGGWETQYF
clone_size: .; d_call: .; j_call: TRBJ1-3; v_call: TRBV4-2; cdr3_nt: TGTGCCAGCAGCCAAGATACCCCCACCAGGCCGGGGTCTGGAAACACCATATATTTT; cdr3_aa: CASSQDTPTRPGSGNTIYF
clone_size: .; d_call: .; j_call: TRBJ1-3; v_call: TRBV4-1; cdr3_nt: TGCGCCAGCAGGCCCTCCGGGGGATCGTCTGGAAACACCATATATTTT; cdr3_aa: CASRPSGGSSGNTIYF
clone_size: .; d_call: .; j_call: TRBJ1-1; v_call: TRBV30; cdr3_nt: TGTGCCTGGAGTGGCGCGAACACTGAAGCTTTCTTT; cdr3_aa: CAWSGANTEAFF
clone_size: .; d_call: .; j_call: TRBJ2-7; v_call: TRBV11-3; cdr3_nt: TGTGCCAGCAGCCCAACAGGGAACCCCTACGAGCAGTACTTC; cdr3_aa: CASSPTGNPYEQYF
clone_size: .; d_call: .; j_call: TRBJ2-3; v_call: TRBV19; cdr3_nt: TGTGCCAGTAGTAACGAGGGCACAGATACGCAGTATTTT; cdr3_aa: CASSNEGTDTQYF
clone_size: .; d_call: .; j_call: TRBJ2-7; v_call: TRBV14; cdr3_nt: TGTGCCAGCAGCTACAGACACGGGGTCGGCTACGAGCAGTACTTC; cdr3_aa: CASSYRHGVGYEQYF
clone_size: .; d_call: .; j_call: TRBJ1-2; v_call: TRBV6-5; cdr3_nt: TGTGCCAGCAGGGAGACCAACTATGGCTACACCTTC; cdr3_aa: CASRETNYGYTF
clone_size: .; d_call: TRBD1; j_call: TRBJ2-1; v_call: TRBV7-9; cdr3_nt: TGTGCCAGCAGCCCCCCAGGGGGACCTTGGCATGAGCAGTTCTTC; cdr3_aa: CASSPPGGPWHEQFF
clone_size: once; d_call: .; j_call: TRBJ1-4; v_call: TRBV25-1; cdr3_nt: TGTGCCAGCAGTGAATATGGCGAAAAACTGTTTTTT; cdr3_aa: CASSEYGEKLFF
clone_size: .; d_call: TRBD2; j_call: TRBJ2-1; v_call: TRBV9; cdr3_nt: TGTGCCAGCAGCGAATCCGGGACTAGCGGGAGTAGTCTGTTAAATGAGCAGTTCTTC; cdr3_aa: CASSESGTSGSSLLNEQFF
clone_size: once; d_call: .; j_call: TRBJ2-5; v_call: TRBV5-1; cdr3_nt: TGCGCCAGCAGGGAGATGGAGACCCAGTACTTC; cdr3_aa: CASREMETQYF
clone_size: few; d_call: .; j_call: TRBJ1-5; v_call: TRBV19; cdr3_nt: TGTGCCAGTAGTATACTGAGTCAGCCCCAGCATTTT; cdr3_aa: CASSILSQPQHF
clone_size: .; d_call: .; j_call: TRBJ1-2; v_call: TRBV19; cdr3_nt: TGTGCCAGTAGTATCCGAGGCGGGACCCCCTATGGCTACACCTTC; cdr3_aa: CASSIRGGTPYGYTF
clone_size: .; d_call: .; j_call: TRBJ1-6; v_call: TRBV27; cdr3_nt: TGTGCCAGCAGCATCGCTCAACAGGGACCACCCCTCCACTTT; cdr3_aa: CASSIAQQGPPLHF
clone_size: .; d_call: .; j_call: TRBJ1-4; v_call: TRBV4-1; cdr3_nt: TGCGCCACCAAATTTAGCGCCGTCCTGGGGGAAAAACTGTTTTTT; cdr3_aa: CATKFSAVLGEKLFF
clone_size: .; d_call: TRBD1; j_call: TRBJ1-2; v_call: TRBV30; cdr3_nt: TGTGCCTGGAGTGGGACGCTACAGGGGATAACGGGTGGCTACACCTTC; cdr3_aa: CAWSGTLQGITGGYTF
clone_size: .; d_call: .; j_call: TRBJ1-1; v_call: TRBV30; cdr3_nt: TGTGCCTGGAGTGTACTATCAGGGGCGAAGAGCACTGAAGCTTTCTTT; cdr3_aa: CAWSVLSGAKSTEAFF
clone_size: .; d_call: TRBD1; j_call: TRBJ1-2; v_call: TRBV5-5; cdr3_nt: TGTGCCAGCACCCTGGACAGGGCGGTCGTGGGCTACACCTTC; cdr3_aa: CASTLDRAVVGYTF
clone_size: .; d_call: .; j_call: TRBJ2-7; v_call: TRBV15; cdr3_nt: TGTGCCACCAGCAGAGATGCGGGACCTTCCTACGAGCAGTACTTC; cdr3_aa: CATSRDAGPSYEQYF
clone_size: .; d_call: TRBD1; j_call: TRBJ1-3; v_call: TRBV5-1; cdr3_nt: TGCGCCAGCAGCCCGGGACAGGGGTTTTCGAGGAGAAACACCATATATTTT; cdr3_aa: CASSPGQGFSRRNTIYF
clone_size: .; d_call: TRBD2; j_call: TRBJ2-3; v_call: TRBV9; cdr3_nt: TGTGCCAGCAGCCCTAGACTGCGGGGGGACACAGATACGCAGTATTTT; cdr3_aa: CASSPRLRGDTDTQYF
clone_size: .; d_call: .; j_call: TRBJ1-1; v_call: TRBV7-9; cdr3_nt: TGTGCCAGCAGCCCATTCTTAGGGGTAGCGAACACTGAAGCTTTCTTT; cdr3_aa: CASSPFLGVANTEAFF
clone_size: .; d_call: .; j_call: TRBJ2-6; v_call: TRBV2; cdr3_nt: TGTGCCAGCAGTAAGGAGTCCGGGGCCAACGTCCTGACTTTC; cdr3_aa: CASSKESGANVLTF
clone_size: .; d_call: .; j_call: TRBJ1-1; v_call: TRBV2; cdr3_nt: TGTGCCAGCAGGGGGGGATCTAACACTGAAGCTTTCTTT; cdr3_aa: CASRGGSNTEAFF
clone_size: .; d_call: .; j_call: TRBJ2-1; v_call: TRBV6-1; cdr3_nt: TGTGCCAGCTGGAGGACTACTTACAATGAGCAGTTCTTC; cdr3_aa: CASWRTTYNEQFF
clone_size: .; d_call: .; j_call: TRBJ1-4; v_call: TRBV7-9; cdr3_nt: TGTGCCAGCAGCTCCGGTCCGAATGAAAAACTGTTTTTT; cdr3_aa: CASSSGPNEKLFF
clone_size: .; d_call: .; j_call: TRBJ2-3; v_call: TRBV10-1; cdr3_nt: TGCGCCAGCAGCCTGAGCCGGGCTTCCAGGGCGGATACGCAGTATTTT; cdr3_aa: CASSLSRASRADTQYF
clone_size: once; d_call: TRBD2; j_call: TRBJ2-7; v_call: TRBV14; cdr3_nt: TGTGCCAGCAGCCAAGATATGAGACTAGCGGGAGGAATGGGCGAGCAGTACTTC; cdr3_aa: CASSQDMRLAGGMGEQYF
clone_size: .; d_call: TRBD1; j_call: TRBJ2-2; v_call: TRBV10-3; cdr3_nt: TGTGCCATCACGGACAGGGATTCTACCGGGGAGCTGTTTTTT; cdr3_aa: CAITDRDSTGELFF
clone_size: .; d_call: TRBD2; j_call: TRBJ2-1; v_call: TRBV19; cdr3_nt: TGTGCCAGTAGTATGTTTTCCGCGGGGGGGCCTGGCAATGAGCAGTTCTTC; cdr3_aa: CASSMFSAGGPGNEQFF
clone_size: .; d_call: .; j_call: TRBJ1-4; v_call: TRBV5-1; cdr3_nt: TGCGCCAGCAGCTTGGTGGGGACAAGGGACGAAAAACTGTTTTTT; cdr3_aa: CASSLVGTRDEKLFF
clone_size: .; d_call: .; j_call: TRBJ2-7; v_call: TRBV5-6; cdr3_nt: TGTGCCAGCAGCCGACAGGACTACGAGCAGTACTTC; cdr3_aa: CASSRQDYEQYF
clone_size: .; d_call: .; j_call: TRBJ1-1; v_call: TRBV6-6; cdr3_nt: TGTGCCAGCAGTTACTCGACAGATCCCCCGAACACTGAAGCTTTCTTT; cdr3_aa: CASSYSTDPPNTEAFF
clone_size: .; d_call: .; j_call: TRBJ1-4; v_call: TRBV4-2; cdr3_nt: TGTGCCAGCAGCCAAGGGCCAGATACGGGTGCAACTAATGAAAAACTGTTTTTT; cdr3_aa: CASSQGPDTGATNEKLFF
clone_size: .; d_call: .; j_call: TRBJ2-3; v_call: TRBV29-1; cdr3_nt: TGCAGCACAGAGCAGGGGCATCAGGCAGATACGCAGTATTTT; cdr3_aa: CSTEQGHQADTQYF
clone_size: .; d_call: TRBD2; j_call: TRBJ2-3; v_call: TRBV5-4; cdr3_nt: TGTGCCAGCAGCTTAGGGGGACTAGCGGGAGGCACAGATACGCAGTATTTT; cdr3_aa: CASSLGGLAGGTDTQYF
clone_size: .; d_call: .; j_call: TRBJ1-3; v_call: TRBV4-2; cdr3_nt: TGTGCCAGCAGGGACCCCTGGGTCCAGGGCTCTGGAAACACCATATATTTT; cdr3_aa: CASRDPWVQGSGNTIYF